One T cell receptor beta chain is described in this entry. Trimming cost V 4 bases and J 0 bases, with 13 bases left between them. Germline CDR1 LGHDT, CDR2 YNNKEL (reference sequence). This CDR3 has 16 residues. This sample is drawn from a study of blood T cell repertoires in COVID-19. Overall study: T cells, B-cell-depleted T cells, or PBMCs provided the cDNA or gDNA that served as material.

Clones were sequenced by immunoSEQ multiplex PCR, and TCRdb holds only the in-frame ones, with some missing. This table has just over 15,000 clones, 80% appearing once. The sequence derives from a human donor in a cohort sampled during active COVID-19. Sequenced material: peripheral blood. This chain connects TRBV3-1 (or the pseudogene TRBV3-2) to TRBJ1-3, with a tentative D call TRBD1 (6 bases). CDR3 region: CASSPFTGTSGNTIYF. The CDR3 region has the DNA TGTGCCAGCAGCCCTTTTACAGGGACCTCTGGAAACACCATATATTTT.